The entry that follows covers one TCR beta chain sequence. Its antigen is still unknown. No base-level quality is on record; no much larger clone is a single base apart. The entry originates in a study of blood T cell repertoires in COVID-19 (dated by TCRdb to 2020 to 2021). About the investigation overall: The collaborator samples originated in the United States, Italy and Spain and spanned the acute and convalescent phases of COVID-19. Sample metadata almost always included a de-identified subject ID, COVID-19 status, age in years and sex. The repertoires were released in a freely available public database meant as a resource for research on the immune response to SARS-CoV-2. Where available, HLA class I and class II types were obtained from metadata supplied by the sample provider rather than from assay-based typing. Subjects who had been exposed to COVID-19, were actively infected with it, or had recovered from it provided the deeply sampled blood TCRbeta repertoires that made up the dataset. The prospective study material was composed of cDNA or gDNA derived from T cells, B-cell-depleted T cells, or PBMCs. Samples were obtained from the ongoing ImmuneRACE study (first 160 participants) and from 1,254 subjects provided by 6 global collaborators.

Samples from volunteer blood donors who had recovered from COVID-19 were contributed by a second Seattle source. Collaborating institutions collected whole blood in K2EDTA tubes following their own protocols. For TCRbeta analysis, collaborators shipped samples as frozen whole blood, isolated PBMCs, or DNA extracted from either of those sample types. CDR1 LGHDT and CDR2 YNNKEL are derived from the germline V gene (reference sequence). Relative to germline, V is missing 10 bases and J is missing 0 bases, with 8 bases of the junction outside any gene match. The CDR3 numbers 16 residues from cysteine through phenylalanine. The retained sequence is limited to the CDR3, 48 bases, with the frame set at the first base. The immunoSEQ Assay, a bias-controlled multiplex PCR, was used to amplify TCRbeta CDR3 regions from genomic DNA. The published analysis was carried out like this. Nucleated cell counts per sample were estimated from amplification of reference gene primers within the assay. Sequence reads were collapsed and filtered to measure the absolute abundance of every unique TCRbeta CDR3 rearrangement. For each sample, productive Simpson clonality was calculated as the square root of Simpson's diversity index across productive rearrangements. This is the immuneACCESS table as TCRdb keeps it, with only in-frame sequences that have V and J called. A part of the clones is gone; compared with another copy, unresolved V genes explain less than half, and the rest is unexplained. V, J and clone size are taken as reported in that table, and D and trimming were inferred from the DNA itself. In all, the sample holds approximately 120,000 clones, and approximately 86% of those were seen once. Around 19% of the sample is taken by the ten largest.

Summary of the overall study and its limitations: The amount of clinical and demographic metadata varied by source and participant and was provided uncurated.

The receptor chain draws on TRBV3-1 (or the pseudogene TRBV3-2) and TRBJ2-6; a stretch of 8 junction bases matches TRBD1. Sequencing was performed on peripheral blood. This clonotype was sampled from a woman in her 50s who had recovered from COVID-19. The CDR3 here reads CATGQGLISGANVLTF. DNA sequence: TGTGCCACTGGACAGGGATTAATCTCTGGGGCCAACGTCCTGACTTTC.